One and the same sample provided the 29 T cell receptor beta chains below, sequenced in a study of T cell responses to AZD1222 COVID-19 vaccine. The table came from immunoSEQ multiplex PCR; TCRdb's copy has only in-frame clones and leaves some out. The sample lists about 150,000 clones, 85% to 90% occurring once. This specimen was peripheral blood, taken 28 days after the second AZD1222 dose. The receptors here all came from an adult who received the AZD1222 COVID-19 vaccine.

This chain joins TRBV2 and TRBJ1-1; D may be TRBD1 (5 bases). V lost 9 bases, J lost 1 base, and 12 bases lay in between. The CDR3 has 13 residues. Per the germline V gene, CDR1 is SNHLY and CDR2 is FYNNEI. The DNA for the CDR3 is TGTGCCAGGGCAGGCCAGGGGAACACTGAAGCTTTCTTT. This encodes CARAGQGNTEAFF.

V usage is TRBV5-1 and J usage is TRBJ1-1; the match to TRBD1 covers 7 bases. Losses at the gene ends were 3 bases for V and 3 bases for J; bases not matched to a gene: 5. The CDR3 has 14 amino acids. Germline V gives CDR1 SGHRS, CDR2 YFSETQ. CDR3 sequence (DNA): TGCGCCAGCAGCTGGAGCGGGACAGACACTGAAGCTTTCTTT. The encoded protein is CASSWSGTDTEAFF.

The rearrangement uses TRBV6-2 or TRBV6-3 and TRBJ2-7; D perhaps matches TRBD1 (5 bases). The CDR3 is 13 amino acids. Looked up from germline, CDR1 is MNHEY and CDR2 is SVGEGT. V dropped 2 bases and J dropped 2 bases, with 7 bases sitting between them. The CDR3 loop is CASSYAGTYEQYF. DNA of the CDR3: TGTGCCAGCAGTTACGCAGGGACCTACGAGCAGTACTTC.

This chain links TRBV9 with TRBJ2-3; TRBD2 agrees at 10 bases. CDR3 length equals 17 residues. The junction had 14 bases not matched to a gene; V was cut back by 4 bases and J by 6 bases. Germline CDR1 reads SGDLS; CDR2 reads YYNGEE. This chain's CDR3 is CASSRREREGLGDTQYF. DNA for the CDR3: TGTGCCAGCAGCCGGAGGGAGCGGGAGGGCCTCGGGGATACGCAGTATTTT.

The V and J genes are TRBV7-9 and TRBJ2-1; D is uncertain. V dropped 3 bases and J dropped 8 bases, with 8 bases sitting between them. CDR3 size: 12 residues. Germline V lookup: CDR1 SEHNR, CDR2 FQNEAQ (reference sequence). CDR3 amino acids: CASSFGSYEQFF. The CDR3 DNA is TGTGCCAGCAGCTTCGGGTCGTATGAGCAGTTCTTC. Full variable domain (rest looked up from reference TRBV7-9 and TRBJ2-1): DTGVSQNPRHKITKRGQNVTFRCDPISEHNRLYWYRQTLGQGPEFLTYFQNEAQLEKSRLLSDRFSAERPKGSFSTLEIQRTEQGDSAMYLCASSFGSYEQFFGPGTRLTVL.

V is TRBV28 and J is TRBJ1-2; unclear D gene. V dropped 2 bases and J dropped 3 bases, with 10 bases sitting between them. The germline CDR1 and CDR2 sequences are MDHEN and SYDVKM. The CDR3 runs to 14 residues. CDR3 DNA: TGTGCCAGCAGTTTAGACCATAAGGACTATGGCTACACCTTC. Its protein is CASSLDHKDYGYTF.

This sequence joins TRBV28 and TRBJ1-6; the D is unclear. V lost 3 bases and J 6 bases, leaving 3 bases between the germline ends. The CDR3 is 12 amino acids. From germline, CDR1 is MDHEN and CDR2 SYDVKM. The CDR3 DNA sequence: TGTGCCAGCAGTTTTAGTAATTCACCCCTCCACTTT. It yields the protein CASSFSNSPLHF.

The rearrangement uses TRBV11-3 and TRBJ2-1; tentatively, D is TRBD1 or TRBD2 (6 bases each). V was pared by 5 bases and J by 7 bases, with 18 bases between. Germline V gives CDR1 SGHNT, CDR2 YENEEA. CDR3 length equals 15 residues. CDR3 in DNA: TGTGCCAGCAGCATCCGGGGGACACAAGGAAATGAGCAGTTCTTC. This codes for CASSIRGTQGNEQFF.

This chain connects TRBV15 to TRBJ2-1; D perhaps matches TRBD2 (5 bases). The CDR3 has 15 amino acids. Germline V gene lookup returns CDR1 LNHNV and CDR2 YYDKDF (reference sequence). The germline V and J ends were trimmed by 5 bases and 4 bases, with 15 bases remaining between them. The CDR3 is CATSELGNPYNEQFF. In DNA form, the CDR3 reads TGTGCCACCAGCGAACTAGGAAACCCGTACAATGAGCAGTTCTTC.

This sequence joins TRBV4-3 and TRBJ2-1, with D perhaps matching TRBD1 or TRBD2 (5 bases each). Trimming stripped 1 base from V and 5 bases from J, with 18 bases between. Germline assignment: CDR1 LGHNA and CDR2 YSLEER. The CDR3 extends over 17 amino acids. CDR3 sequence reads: CASSQVAPGRSNNEQFF. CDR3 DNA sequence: TGCGCCAGCAGCCAAGTGGCTCCGGGACGGAGCAACAATGAGCAGTTCTTC.

CDR3 protein: CASIPSGRYAGELFF. As DNA, the CDR3 is TGTGCCAGCATCCCTAGCGGGAGATATGCCGGGGAGCTGTTTTTT. The gene calls are TRBV7-9 and TRBJ2-2; 10 nucleotides align to TRBD2. The CDR3 is 15 amino acids. The ends lost 7 bases at V and 6 bases at J; junction bases unmatched: 8. Germline V lookup: CDR1 SEHNR, CDR2 FQNEAQ (reference sequence).

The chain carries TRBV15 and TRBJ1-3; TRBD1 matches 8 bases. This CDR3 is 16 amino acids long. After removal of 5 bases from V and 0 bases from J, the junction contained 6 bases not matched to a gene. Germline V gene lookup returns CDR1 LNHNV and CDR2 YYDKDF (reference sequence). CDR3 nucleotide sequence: TGTGCCACCAGCTCGACAGGGGCGAGCTCTGGAAACACCATATATTTT. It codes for CATSSTGASSGNTIYF.

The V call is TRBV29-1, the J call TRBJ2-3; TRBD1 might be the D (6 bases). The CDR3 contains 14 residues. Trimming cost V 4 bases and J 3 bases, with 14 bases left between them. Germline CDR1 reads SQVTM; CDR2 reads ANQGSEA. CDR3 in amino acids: CSVGPKTGTDTQYF. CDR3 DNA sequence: TGCAGCGTTGGCCCTAAGACAGGAACAGATACGCAGTATTTT.

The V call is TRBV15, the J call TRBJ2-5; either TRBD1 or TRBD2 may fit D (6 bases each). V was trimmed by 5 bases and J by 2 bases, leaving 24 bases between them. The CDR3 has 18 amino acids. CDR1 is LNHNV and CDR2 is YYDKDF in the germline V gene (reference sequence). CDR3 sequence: CATSPRGRPRGAQETQYF. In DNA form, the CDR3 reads TGTGCCACCAGCCCCCGAGGGAGGCCAAGGGGGGCTCAAGAGACCCAGTACTTC. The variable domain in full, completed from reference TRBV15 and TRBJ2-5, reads DAMVIQNPRYQVTQFGKPVTLSCSQTLNHNVMYWYQQKSSQAPKLLFHYYDKDFNNEADTPDNFQSRRPNTSFCFLDIRSPGLGDTAMYLCATSPRGRPRGAQETQYFGPGTRLLVL.

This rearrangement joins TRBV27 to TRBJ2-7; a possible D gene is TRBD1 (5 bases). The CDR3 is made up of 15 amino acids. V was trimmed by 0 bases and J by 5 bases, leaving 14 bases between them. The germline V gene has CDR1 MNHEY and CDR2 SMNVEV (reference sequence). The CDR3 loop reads CASSLSGSGPDEQYF. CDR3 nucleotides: TGTGCCAGCAGTTTATCGGGGTCAGGGCCAGACGAGCAGTACTTC.

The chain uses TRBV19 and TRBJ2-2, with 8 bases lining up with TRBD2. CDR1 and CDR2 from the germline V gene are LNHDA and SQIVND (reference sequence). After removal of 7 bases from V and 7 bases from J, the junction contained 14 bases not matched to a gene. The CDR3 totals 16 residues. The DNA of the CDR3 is TGTGCCAGTAACGGCTACGGGAGGGCCTCGGGCGGGGAGCTGTTTTTT. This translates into CASNGYGRASGGELFF.

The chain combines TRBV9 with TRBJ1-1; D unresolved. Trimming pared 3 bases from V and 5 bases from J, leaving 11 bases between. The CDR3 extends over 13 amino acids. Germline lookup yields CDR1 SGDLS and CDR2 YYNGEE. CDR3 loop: CASSGLGGTEAFF. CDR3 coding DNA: TGTGCCAGCAGCGGCCTGGGTGGTACTGAAGCTTTCTTT. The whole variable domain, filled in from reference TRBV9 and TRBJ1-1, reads DSGVTQTPKHLITATGQRVTLRCSPRSGDLSVYWYQQSLDQGLQFLIQYYNGEERAKGNILERFSAQQFPDLHSELNLSSLELGDSALYFCASSGLGGTEAFFGQGTRLTVV.

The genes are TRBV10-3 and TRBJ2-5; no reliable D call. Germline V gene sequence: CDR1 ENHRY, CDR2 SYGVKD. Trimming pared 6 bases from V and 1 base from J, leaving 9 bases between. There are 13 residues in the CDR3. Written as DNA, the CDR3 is TGTGCCATCAGCGCCTATTCCCAAGAGACCCAGTACTTC. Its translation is CAISAYSQETQYF.

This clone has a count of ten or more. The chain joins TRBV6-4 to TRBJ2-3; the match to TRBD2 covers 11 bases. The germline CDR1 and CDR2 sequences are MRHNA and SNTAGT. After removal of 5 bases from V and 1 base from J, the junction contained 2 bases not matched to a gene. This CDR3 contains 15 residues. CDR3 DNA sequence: TGTGCCAGCAGTCTACTAGCGGGAGGCACAGATACGCAGTATTTT. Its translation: CASSLLAGGTDTQYF.

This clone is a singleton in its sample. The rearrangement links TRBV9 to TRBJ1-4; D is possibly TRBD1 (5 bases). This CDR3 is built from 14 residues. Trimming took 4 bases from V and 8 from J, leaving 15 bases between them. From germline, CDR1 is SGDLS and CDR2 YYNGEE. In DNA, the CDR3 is TGTGCCAGCAGCACGCGGGGAGGGGAGGAAAAACTGTTTTTT. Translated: CASSTRGGEEKLFF.

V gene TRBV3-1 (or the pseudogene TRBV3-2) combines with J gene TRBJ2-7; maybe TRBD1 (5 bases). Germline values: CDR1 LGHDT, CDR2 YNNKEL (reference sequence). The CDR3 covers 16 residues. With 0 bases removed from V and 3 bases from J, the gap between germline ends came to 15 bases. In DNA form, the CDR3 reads TGTGCCAGCAGCCAAGATGGATCAAGGGGTGGCTACGAGCAGTACTTC. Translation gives CASSQDGSRGGYEQYF.

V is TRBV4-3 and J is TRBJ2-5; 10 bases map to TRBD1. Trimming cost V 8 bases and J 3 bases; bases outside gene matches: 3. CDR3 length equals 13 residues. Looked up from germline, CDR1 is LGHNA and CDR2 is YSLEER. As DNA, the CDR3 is TGCGCCAGCGGTGGGACAGGGGAAGAGACCCAGTACTTC. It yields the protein CASGGTGEETQYF.

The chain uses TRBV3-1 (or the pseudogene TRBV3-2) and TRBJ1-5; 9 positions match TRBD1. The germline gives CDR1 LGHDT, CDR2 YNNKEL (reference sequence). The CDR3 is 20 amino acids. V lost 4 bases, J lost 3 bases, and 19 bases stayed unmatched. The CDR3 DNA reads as TGTGCCAGCAGCCCTCAAAGGGACAGGGAAGGCCCTCCCCCCAATCAGCCCCAGCATTTT. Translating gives CASSPQRDREGPPPNQPQHF.

The CDR3 region has the DNA TGTGCCAGCAGAGGTCGCAGTTGGGAGCCCCAGCATTTT. It codes for CASRGRSWEPQHF. The chain joins TRBV28 to TRBJ1-5; D unresolved. Between the trimmed V and J ends, which lost 6 bases and 8 bases, there was a span of 14 bases. This CDR3 region has 13 residues. The V gene's germline CDR1 is MDHEN and CDR2 SYDVKM. The complete variable domain, with remaining parts taken from reference TRBV28 and TRBJ1-5, reads DVKVTQSSRYLVKRTGEKVFLECVQDMDHENMFWYRQDPGLGLRLIYFSYDVKMKEKGDIPEGYSVSREKKERFSLILESASTNQTSMYLCASRGRSWEPQHFGDGTRLSIL.

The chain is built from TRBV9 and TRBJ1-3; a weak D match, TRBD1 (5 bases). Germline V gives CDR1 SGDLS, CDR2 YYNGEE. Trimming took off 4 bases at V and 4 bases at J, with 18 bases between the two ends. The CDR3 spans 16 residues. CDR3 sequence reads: CASSPSRVRSGNTIYF. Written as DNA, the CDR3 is TGTGCCAGCAGCCCAAGCAGGGTAAGGAGCGGAAACACCATATATTTT.

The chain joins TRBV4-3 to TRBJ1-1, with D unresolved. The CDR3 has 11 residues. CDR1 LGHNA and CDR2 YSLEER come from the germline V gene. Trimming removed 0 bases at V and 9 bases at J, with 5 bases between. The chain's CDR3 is CASSQEGKAFF. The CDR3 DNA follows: TGCGCCAGCAGCCAAGAAGGGAAAGCTTTCTTT.

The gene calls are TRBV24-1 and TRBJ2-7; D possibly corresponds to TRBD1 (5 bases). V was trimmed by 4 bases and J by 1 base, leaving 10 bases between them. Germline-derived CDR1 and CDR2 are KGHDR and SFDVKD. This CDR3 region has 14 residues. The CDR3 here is CATSDPRQSYEQYF. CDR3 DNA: TGTGCCACCAGTGACCCCCGACAGTCCTACGAGCAGTACTTC.

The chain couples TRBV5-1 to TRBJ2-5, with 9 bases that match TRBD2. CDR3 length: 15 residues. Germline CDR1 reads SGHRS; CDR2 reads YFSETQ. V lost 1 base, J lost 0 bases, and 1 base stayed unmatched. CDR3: CASSLPSGNQETQYF. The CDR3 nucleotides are TGCGCCAGCAGCTTGCCTAGCGGGAACCAAGAGACCCAGTACTTC.

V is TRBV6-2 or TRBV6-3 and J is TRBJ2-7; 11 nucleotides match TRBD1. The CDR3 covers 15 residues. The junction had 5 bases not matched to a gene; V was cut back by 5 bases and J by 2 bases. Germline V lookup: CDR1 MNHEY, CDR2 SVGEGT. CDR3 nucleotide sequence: TGTGCCAGCAGTCCCCGGGGACAGGGGGCCTACGAGCAGTACTTC. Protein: CASSPRGQGAYEQYF.